This is a list of T cell receptor beta chains from one sample in a study of blood T cell repertoires in COVID-19. The assay was immunoSEQ multiplex PCR, and TCRdb's table has in-frame clones only and misses some. Of about 350,000 clones in the sample, more than 75% are singletons; the top ten hold 2.5% to 3.5%. The sample consisted of PBMCs or T cells enriched from blood (not recorded which). The origin of the receptors is a woman aged 25 to 45 who had recovered from COVID-19. The CDR3 runs from the conserved cysteine through the conserved F or W. A D gene is named only where the DNA matches it firmly. A row's size may be missing; if present it is once, few, many or a size class.

V gene,clone size,D gene,J gene,CDR3 DNA,CDR3 protein
TRBV7-8,few,TRBD2,TRBJ2-1,TGTGCCAGCAGCCCACCCCTCCGGGATAGCGGGGGGTACAATGAGCAGTTCTTC,CASSPPLRDSGGYNEQFF
TRBV7-6,once,NA,TRBJ2-5,TGTGCCAGCAGCTTAGTGGGACTGCAAGAGACCCAGTACTTC,CASSLVGLQETQYF
TRBV27,NA,TRBD1,TRBJ1-6,TGTGCCAGCACCTCCAGGGGGCAGGGTTCACCCCTCCACTTT,CASTSRGQGSPLHF
TRBV2,NA,TRBD1,TRBJ2-6,TGTGCCAGCAGCGATGACAGGGCTGGGGCCAACGTCCTGACTTTC,CASSDDRAGANVLTF
TRBV13,few,NA,TRBJ1-5,TGTGCCAGCAGCTTAGGCCGGTCATCGAGCAATCAGCCCCAGCATTTT,CASSLGRSSSNQPQHF
TRBV4-1,NA,NA,TRBJ1-2,TGCGCCAGCAGCCCCTCGGGGGTTGGTTCCTATGGCTACACCTTC,CASSPSGVGSYGYTF
TRBV7-9,many,TRBD2,TRBJ2-1,TGTGCCAGCAGCTCCGAGGGATTAGCGGGGGGGCACGGCTACAATGAGCAGTTCTTC,CASSSEGLAGGHGYNEQFF
TRBV10-2,NA,NA,TRBJ2-1,TGCGCCAGCAGTGAGACTAGCCCCTACAATGAGCAGTTCTTC,CASSETSPYNEQFF
TRBV7-9,NA,NA,TRBJ2-5,TGTGCCAGCAGCCACCGGACCAGGGCGGAGACCCAGTACTTC,CASSHRTRAETQYF
TRBV9,NA,TRBD1,TRBJ2-5,TGTGCCAGCAGCCAGATGGGGGACAGAGAAGAGACCCAGTACTTC,CASSQMGDREETQYF
TRBV2,NA,NA,TRBJ2-1,TGTGTCACCAGTTATTCCCGGGACTACAATGAGCAGTTCTTC,CVTSYSRDYNEQFF
TRBV5-6,few,NA,TRBJ1-2,TGTGCCAGCAGCGGAGCCTCGGGTGGCTACACCTTC,CASSGASGGYTF
TRBV2,NA,NA,TRBJ2-6,TGTGCCAGCAGTGAAGCGAGGATGGTGGCTGGGGCCAACGTCCTGACTTTC,CASSEARMVAGANVLTF
TRBV20-1,NA,NA,TRBJ1-4,TGCAGTGCTAGTTTTCAGGCTGAAAAACTGTTTTTT,CSASFQAEKLFF
TRBV28,NA,NA,TRBJ1-5,TGTGCCAGCAGTAGACAGCTCAATCAGCCCCAGCATTTT,CASSRQLNQPQHF
TRBV19,NA,TRBD2,TRBJ2-7,TGTGCCAGTAGTAAATCCGGGACTAGCACGATGGAGCAGTACTTC,CASSKSGTSTMEQYF
TRBV4-1,NA,NA,TRBJ1-3,TGCGCCAGCAGCCTCGGTCGGTTGAACGGCTCTGGAAACACCATATATTTT,CASSLGRLNGSGNTIYF
TRBV5-8,NA,TRBD1,TRBJ2-7,TGTGCCAGCAGCTTGTCCGGGACAGGGGGACTTAAATCCTACGAGCAGTACTTC,CASSLSGTGGLKSYEQYF
TRBV6-1,NA,NA,TRBJ1-4,TGTGCCAGCATCGACGGGGGGGCCGGTAATGAAAAACTGTTTTTT,CASIDGGAGNEKLFF
TRBV5-1,once,TRBD2,TRBJ2-7,TGCGCCAGCAAACCGGGTAGCGGGATCTACGAGCAGTACTTC,CASKPGSGIYEQYF
TRBV2,NA,NA,TRBJ1-2,TGTGCCAGCAGTGAGAATCTAGGGGACATGATCTATGGCTACACCTTC,CASSENLGDMIYGYTF
TRBV6-2/TRBV6-3,NA,TRBD2,TRBJ2-1,TGTGCCAGCAGTTCCTATAGCGGGAGTTCCCACAATGAGCAGTTCTTC,CASSSYSGSSHNEQFF
TRBV30,NA,TRBD1,TRBJ1-5,TGTGCCTGGAGCGGACAGGGGAGATTGAGCAATCAGCCCCAGCATTTT,CAWSGQGRLSNQPQHF
TRBV15,few,NA,TRBJ1-6,TGTGCCACCAGCAGAGATGGCAGGGGACATATAGGTTCACCCCTCCACTTT,CATSRDGRGHIGSPLHF
TRBV7-9,NA,NA,TRBJ2-3,TGTGCCAGCAGCTTAGCATGGGGGGGGCACACAGATACGCAGTATTTT,CASSLAWGGHTDTQYF
TRBV12-3/TRBV12-4,few,NA,TRBJ1-2,TGTGCCAGCAGTTCCAATGGCTACACCTTC,CASSSNGYTF
TRBV5-6,NA,NA,TRBJ1-5,TGTGCCAGCAGCTACGGGTGGAGCAATCAGCCCCAGCATTTT,CASSYGWSNQPQHF
TRBV28,NA,NA,TRBJ1-2,TGTGCCAGCAGTTTGGGGCAGCGTGGCTACACCTTC,CASSLGQRGYTF
TRBV7-9,NA,NA,TRBJ1-1,TGTGCCAGCAGCAGCAGGGTGGCGAACACTGAAGCTTTCTTT,CASSSRVANTEAFF
TRBV11-1,NA,NA,TRBJ2-2,TGTGCCAGCAGCTTAGCGTTTAGCCCGAACACCGGGGAGCTGTTTTTT,CASSLAFSPNTGELFF
TRBV28,once,NA,TRBJ1-1,TGTGCCAGCAGTACGGAGTATACTGAAGCTTTCTTT,CASSTEYTEAFF
TRBV5-1,NA,NA,TRBJ1-1,TGCGCCAGCAGCAGGGATGCAGGGTATAACACTGAAGCTTTCTTT,CASSRDAGYNTEAFF
TRBV6-1,NA,NA,TRBJ1-2,TGTGCCAGCAGTGAATATTACACCCCAGCTGGGAGTGGCTACACCTTC,CASSEYYTPAGSGYTF
TRBV7-9,NA,TRBD1,TRBJ2-1,TGTGCCAGCCGGGACAGCACCTACAATGAGCAGTTCTTC,CASRDSTYNEQFF
TRBV4-1,NA,NA,TRBJ1-1,TGCGCCAGCAGCCAAGGTTCAACCTATGAAGCTTTCTTT,CASSQGSTYEAFF
TRBV6-2/TRBV6-3,NA,NA,TRBJ2-7,TGTGCCAGCAGTTACAAGGGGGGGTTGAACTACGAGCAGTACTTC,CASSYKGGLNYEQYF
TRBV20-1,once,NA,TRBJ2-7,TGCAGTGCTAGTTCCTACTACGAGCAGTACTTC,CSASSYYEQYF
TRBV27,NA,NA,TRBJ1-1,TGTGCCAGCAGTCCTAAGGACAGTCCTGGAGCTTTCTTT,CASSPKDSPGAFF
TRBV5-1,NA,TRBD1,TRBJ2-7,TGCGCCAGCAGCTTAGTTCAGACAGGGGTAAACTACGAGCAGTACTTC,CASSLVQTGVNYEQYF
TRBV2,NA,NA,TRBJ1-6,TGTGCCAGCAGTGAAGAAGGGACCGGAGGGAGCTCCTATAATTCACCCCTCCACTTT,CASSEEGTGGSSYNSPLHF
TRBV13,NA,NA,TRBJ2-7,TGTGCCAGCAGCCTATCCGGGACTCCTTCCTACGAGCAGTACTTC,CASSLSGTPSYEQYF
TRBV5-1,NA,NA,TRBJ1-1,TGCGCCAGCAGCTTGGAGGCGGGGCAGAACACTGAAGCTTTCTTT,CASSLEAGQNTEAFF
TRBV9,NA,TRBD1,TRBJ1-2,TGTGCCAGCAGCGTGGGGACAGGGAATCCCTATGGCTACACCTTC,CASSVGTGNPYGYTF
TRBV5-1,NA,NA,TRBJ2-2,TGCGCCAGCAGCTTGGGACCGCTGGGGGGAAACACCGGGGAGCTGTTTTTT,CASSLGPLGGNTGELFF
TRBV5-1,NA,NA,TRBJ2-7,TGCGCCAGCAGCTCTGACAGATCCTACGAGCAGTACTTC,CASSSDRSYEQYF
TRBV3-1/TRBV3-2,NA,TRBD2,TRBJ2-7,TGTGCCAGCAGCCCCCTGACTAGCGGGGGGGCCTACGAGCAGTACTTC,CASSPLTSGGAYEQYF
TRBV25-1,NA,NA,TRBJ1-1,TGTGCCAGCAGTGACCCCGGGAGGGGGTACGCTGAAGCTTTCTTT,CASSDPGRGYAEAFF
TRBV24-1,NA,NA,TRBJ2-3,TGTGCCACCAGTGATTTGGGGCAGGGTGCAGATACGCAGTATTTT,CATSDLGQGADTQYF
TRBV9,few,TRBD1,TRBJ1-2,TGTGCCAGCAGCGTAGCGTCGGGACAGGGTGGTTCGGGCTACACCTTC,CASSVASGQGGSGYTF
TRBV10-2,NA,NA,TRBJ1-1,TGCGCCAGCCGTGATTTCCGCGAGAACACTGAAGCTTTCTTT,CASRDFRENTEAFF